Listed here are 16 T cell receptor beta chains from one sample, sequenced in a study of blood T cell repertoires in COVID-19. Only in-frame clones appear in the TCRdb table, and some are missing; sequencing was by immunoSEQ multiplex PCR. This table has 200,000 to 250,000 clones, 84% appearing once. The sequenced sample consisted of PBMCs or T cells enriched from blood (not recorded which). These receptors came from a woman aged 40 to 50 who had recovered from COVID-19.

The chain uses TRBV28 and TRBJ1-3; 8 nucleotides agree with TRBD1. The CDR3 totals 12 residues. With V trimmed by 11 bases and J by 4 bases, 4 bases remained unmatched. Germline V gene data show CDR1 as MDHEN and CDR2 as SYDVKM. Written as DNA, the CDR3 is TGTGCCGGACAGGGTTTCGGAAACACCATATATTTT. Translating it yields CAGQGFGNTIYF.

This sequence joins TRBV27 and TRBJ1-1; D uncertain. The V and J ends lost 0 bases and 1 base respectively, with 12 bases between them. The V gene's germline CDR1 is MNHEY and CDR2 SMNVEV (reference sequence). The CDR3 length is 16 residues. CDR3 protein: CASSLSTTSSNTEAFF. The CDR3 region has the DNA TGTGCCAGCAGTTTATCTACCACTTCGTCGAACACTGAAGCTTTCTTT.

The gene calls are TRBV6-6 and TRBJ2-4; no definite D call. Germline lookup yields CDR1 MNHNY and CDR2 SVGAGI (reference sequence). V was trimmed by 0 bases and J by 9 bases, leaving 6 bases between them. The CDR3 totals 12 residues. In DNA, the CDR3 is TGTGCCAGCAGTTACTCGAAGAGCATTCAGTACTTC. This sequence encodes CASSYSKSIQYF.

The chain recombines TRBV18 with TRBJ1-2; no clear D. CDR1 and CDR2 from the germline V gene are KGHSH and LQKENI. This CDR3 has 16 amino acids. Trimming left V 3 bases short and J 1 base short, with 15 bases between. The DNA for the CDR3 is TGTGCCAGCTCACCGAATAGACAAGATTTTAACTATGGCTACACCTTC. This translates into CASSPNRQDFNYGYTF.

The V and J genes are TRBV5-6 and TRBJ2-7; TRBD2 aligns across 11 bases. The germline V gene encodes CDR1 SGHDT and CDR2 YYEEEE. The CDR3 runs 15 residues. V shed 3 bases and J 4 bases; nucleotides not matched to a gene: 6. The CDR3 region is CASSSWGLAAYEQYV. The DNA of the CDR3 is TGTGCCAGCAGCTCCTGGGGACTAGCGGCTTACGAGCAGTACGTC.

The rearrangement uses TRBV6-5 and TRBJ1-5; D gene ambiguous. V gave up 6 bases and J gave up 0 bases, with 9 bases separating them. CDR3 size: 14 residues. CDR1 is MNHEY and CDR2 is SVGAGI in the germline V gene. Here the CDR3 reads CASRKLDSNQPQHF. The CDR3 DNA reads TGTGCCAGCAGAAAGTTAGATAGCAATCAGCCCCAGCATTTT.

The CDR3 protein is CASTGTGENTIYF. DNA for the CDR3: TGTGCCAGCACCGGGACAGGGGAAAACACCATATATTTT. The rearrangement joins TRBV6-6 to TRBJ1-3, with TRBD1 matching 10 bases. Trimming removed 7 bases from V and 6 bases from J; junction bases left unmatched: 3. The CDR3 has 13 amino acids. CDR1 is MNHNY, CDR2 SVGAGI, per germline (reference sequence).

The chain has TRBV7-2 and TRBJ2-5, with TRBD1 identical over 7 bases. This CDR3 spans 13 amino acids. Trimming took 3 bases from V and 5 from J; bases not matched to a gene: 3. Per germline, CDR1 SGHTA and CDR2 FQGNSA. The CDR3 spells CASSFETGETQYF. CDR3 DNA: TGTGCCAGCAGCTTTGAGACAGGGGAGACCCAGTACTTC.

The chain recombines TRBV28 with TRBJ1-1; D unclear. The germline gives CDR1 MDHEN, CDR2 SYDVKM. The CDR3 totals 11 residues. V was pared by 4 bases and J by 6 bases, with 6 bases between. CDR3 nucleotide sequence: TGTGCCAGCAGTTCTGTCCCTGAAGCTTTCTTT. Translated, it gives CASSSVPEAFF. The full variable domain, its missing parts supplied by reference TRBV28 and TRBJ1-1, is DVKVTQSSRYLVKRTGEKVFLECVQDMDHENMFWYRQDPGLGLRLIYFSYDVKMKEKGDIPEGYSVSREKKERFSLILESASTNQTSMYLCASSSVPEAFFGQGTRLTVV.

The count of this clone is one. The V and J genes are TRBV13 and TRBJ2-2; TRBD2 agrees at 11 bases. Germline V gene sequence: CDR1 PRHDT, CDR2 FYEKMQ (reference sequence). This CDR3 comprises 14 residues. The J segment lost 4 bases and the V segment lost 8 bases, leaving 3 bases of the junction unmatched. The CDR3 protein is CASFGTSGTGELFF. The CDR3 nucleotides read TGTGCCAGCTTCGGGACTAGCGGCACCGGGGAGCTGTTTTTT.

This chain's CDR3 is CAWRGRELAGTDTQYF. The CDR3 DNA reads as TGTGCCTGGAGGGGTCGGGAACTAGCGGGCACAGATACGCAGTATTTT. This chain connects TRBV30 to TRBJ2-3; the match to TRBD2 covers 8 bases. Germline CDR1 GTSNPN, CDR2 SVGIG (reference sequence). After removal of 3 bases from V and 1 base from J, the junction contained 9 bases not matched to a gene. The CDR3 sequence is 16 residues long.

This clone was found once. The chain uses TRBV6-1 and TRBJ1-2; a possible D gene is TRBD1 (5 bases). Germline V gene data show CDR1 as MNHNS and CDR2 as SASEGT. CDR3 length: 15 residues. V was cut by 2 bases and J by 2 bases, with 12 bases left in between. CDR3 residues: CASSEFGRGNYGYTF. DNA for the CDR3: TGTGCCAGCAGTGAATTCGGACGGGGGAACTATGGCTACACCTTC.

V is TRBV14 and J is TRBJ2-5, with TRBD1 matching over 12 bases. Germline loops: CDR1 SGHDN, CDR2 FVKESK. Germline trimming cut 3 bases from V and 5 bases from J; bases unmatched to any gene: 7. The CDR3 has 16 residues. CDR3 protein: CASSQGQGARYETQYF. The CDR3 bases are TGTGCCAGCAGCCAGGGACAGGGGGCGCGGTATGAGACCCAGTACTTC.

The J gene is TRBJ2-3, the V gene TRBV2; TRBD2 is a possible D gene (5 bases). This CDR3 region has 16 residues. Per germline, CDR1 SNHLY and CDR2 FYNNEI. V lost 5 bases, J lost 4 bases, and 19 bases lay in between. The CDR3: CASSNYGIPRADTQYF. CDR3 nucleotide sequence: TGTGCCAGCAGTAATTACGGGATCCCACGGGCAGATACGCAGTATTTT.

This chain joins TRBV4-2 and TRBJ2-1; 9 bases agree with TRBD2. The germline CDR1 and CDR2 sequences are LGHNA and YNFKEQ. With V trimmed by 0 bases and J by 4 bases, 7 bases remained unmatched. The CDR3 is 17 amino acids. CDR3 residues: CASSQEGGLAAYNEQFF. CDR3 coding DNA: TGTGCCAGCAGCCAAGAAGGGGGACTAGCAGCTTACAATGAGCAGTTCTTC.

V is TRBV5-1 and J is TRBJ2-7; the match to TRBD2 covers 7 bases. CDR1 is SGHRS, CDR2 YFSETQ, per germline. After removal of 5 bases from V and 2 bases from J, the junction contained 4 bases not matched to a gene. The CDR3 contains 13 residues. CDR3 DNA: TGCGCCAGCAGGCTAGCGGACACCTACGAGCAGTACTTC. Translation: CASRLADTYEQYF.